This TCR beta chain appears in the sequencing data of a study of identical twins. Whole-study findings and limits: Less excess twin sharing appeared in beta out-of-frame sequences.

Carrying unique molecular identifiers, the cDNA also gained a universal primer site through template switching. MiXCR, applied by TCRdb to the 5' RACE reads, yields one record per CDR3 protein. This repertoire shows more than 600,000 distinct CDR3 sequences, about 20% found once; its top ten account for about 12%. As for this clonotype: Its target is unknown.

Trimming stripped 0 bases from V and 0 bases from J, with 9 bases between. The CDR3 has 16 amino acids. CDR1 is SGHRS and CDR2 is YFSETQ in the germline V gene. These data were likewise used in another study, on T cells expressing NK-cell markers. This second report adds: Sorted CD3+CD56+NKG2C+, CD3+CD56+NKG2C- and CD3+CD56-NKG2C+ T cells provided the TCR beta repertoires. For four donors, these clonotypes were likewise the leading ones in the CD3+CD56-NKG2C+ fraction.

The sequence was collected from a young woman in good health. J is TRBJ2-2 and V is TRBV5-1; D is possibly TRBD2 (6 bases). Sequenced input: PBMCs. The CDR3 loop reads CASSLEPSANTGELFF. Written as DNA, the CDR3 is TGCGCCAGCAGCTTGGAACCTAGCGCGAACACCGGGGAGCTGTTTTTT.